The T cell receptor (beta chain) under discussion was sequenced for a study of cytomegalovirus exposure and HLA in healthy donors. A multiplex PCR was run with 60 Vbeta primers and 13 Jbeta primers. Only in-frame clones appear in the TCRdb table, and some are missing; sequencing was by immunoSEQ multiplex PCR. The sample yields 200,000 to 300,000 clones, approximately 84% seen once. V was cut by 0 bases and J by 3 bases, with 10 bases left in between. The CDR3 is 14 residues long. Looked up from germline, CDR1 is SGHDT and CDR2 is YYEEEE. The sequence was obtained from a woman aged 40 to 55 in good health and CMV-seropositive. The chain has TRBV5-6 and TRBJ2-7; the D is unclear. Sequencing input: PBMCs. The CDR3 here is CASSLAAGGYEQYF. Here the CDR3 DNA reads TGTGCCAGCAGCTTGGCCGCAGGTGGCTACGAGCAGTACTTC. Filled out from reference TRBV5-6 and TRBJ2-7, the complete variable domain reads DAGVTQSPTHLIKTRGQQVTLRCSPKSGHDTVSWYQQALGQGPQFIFQYYEEEERQRGNFPDRFSGHQFPNYSSELNVNALLLGDSALYLCASSLAAGGYEQYFGPGTRLTVT.